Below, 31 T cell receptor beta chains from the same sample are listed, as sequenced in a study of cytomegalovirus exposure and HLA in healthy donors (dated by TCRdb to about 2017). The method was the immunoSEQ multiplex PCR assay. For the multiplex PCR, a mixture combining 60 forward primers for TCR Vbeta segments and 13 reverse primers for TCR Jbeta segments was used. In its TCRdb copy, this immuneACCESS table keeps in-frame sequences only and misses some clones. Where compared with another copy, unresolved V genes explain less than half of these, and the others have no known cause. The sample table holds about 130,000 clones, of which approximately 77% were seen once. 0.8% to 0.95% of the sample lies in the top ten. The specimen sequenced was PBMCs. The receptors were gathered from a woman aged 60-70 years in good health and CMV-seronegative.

The CDR3 protein is CASSQAGGDNYGYTF. The DNA for the CDR3 is TGCGCCAGCAGCCAGGCGGGCGGGGATAACTATGGCTACACCTTC. The chain has TRBV4-1 and TRBJ1-2, with unresolved D. With 3 bases removed from V and 1 base from J, the gap between germline ends came to 12 bases. The germline V gene encodes CDR1 MGHRA and CDR2 YSYEKL. The CDR3 runs 15 residues.

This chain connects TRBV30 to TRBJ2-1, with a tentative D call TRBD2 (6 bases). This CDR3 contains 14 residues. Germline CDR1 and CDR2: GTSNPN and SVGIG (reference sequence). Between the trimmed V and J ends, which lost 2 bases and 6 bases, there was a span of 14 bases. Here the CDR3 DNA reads TGTGCCTGGAGTATCGGACTATCTGCCAATGAGCAGTTCTTC. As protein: CAWSIGLSANEQFF.

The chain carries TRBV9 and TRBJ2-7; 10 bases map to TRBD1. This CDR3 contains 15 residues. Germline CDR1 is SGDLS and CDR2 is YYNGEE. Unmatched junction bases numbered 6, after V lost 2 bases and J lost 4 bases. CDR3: CASSVGGTGEYEQYF. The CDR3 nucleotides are TGTGCCAGCAGCGTGGGTGGGACAGGGGAGTACGAGCAGTACTTC.

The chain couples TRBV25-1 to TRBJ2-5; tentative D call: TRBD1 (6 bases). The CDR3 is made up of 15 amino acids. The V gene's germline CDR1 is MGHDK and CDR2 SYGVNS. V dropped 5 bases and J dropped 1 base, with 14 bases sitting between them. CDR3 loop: CASSIYQGPQETQYF. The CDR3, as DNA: TGTGCCAGCAGTATTTACCAGGGGCCCCAAGAGACCCAGTACTTC.

CDR3 bases: TGTGCCAGCAGCAAAGTGTCGGCCGGGACTAGCACCATAGAAGAGACCCAGTACTTC. Translation: CASSKVSAGTSTIEETQYF. The chain uses TRBV21-1 and TRBJ2-5; TRBD2, the D gene given by the table, was not confirmed from the DNA. TRBV21-1 is noted as a pseudogene. CDR3 size: 19 residues.

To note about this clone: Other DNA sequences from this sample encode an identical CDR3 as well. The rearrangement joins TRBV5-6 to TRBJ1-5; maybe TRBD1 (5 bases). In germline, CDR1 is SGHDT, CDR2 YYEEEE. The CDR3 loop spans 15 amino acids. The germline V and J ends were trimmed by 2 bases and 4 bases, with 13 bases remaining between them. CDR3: CASSFSRQNNQPQHF. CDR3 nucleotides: TGTGCCAGCAGCTTCTCAAGACAGAATAATCAGCCCCAGCATTTT.

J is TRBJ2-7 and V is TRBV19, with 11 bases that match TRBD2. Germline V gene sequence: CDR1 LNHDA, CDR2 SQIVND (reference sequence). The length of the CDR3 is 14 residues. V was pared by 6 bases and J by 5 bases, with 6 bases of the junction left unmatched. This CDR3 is CASRVAGGPHEQYF. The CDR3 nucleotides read TGTGCCAGTAGGGTAGCGGGAGGGCCCCACGAGCAGTACTTC.

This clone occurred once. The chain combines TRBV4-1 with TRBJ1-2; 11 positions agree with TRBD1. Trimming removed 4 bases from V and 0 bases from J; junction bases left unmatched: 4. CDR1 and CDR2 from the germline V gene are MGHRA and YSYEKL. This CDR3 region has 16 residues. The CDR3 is CASSPGTGGTNYGYTF. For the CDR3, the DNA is TGCGCCAGCAGCCCGGGGACAGGGGGGACTAACTATGGCTACACCTTC.

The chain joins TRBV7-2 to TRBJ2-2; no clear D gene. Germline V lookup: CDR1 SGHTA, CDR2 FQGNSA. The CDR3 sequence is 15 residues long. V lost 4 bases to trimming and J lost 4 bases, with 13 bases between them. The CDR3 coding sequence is TGTGCCAGCAGCTCGTATATTCTAAGCACCGGGGAGCTGTTTTTT. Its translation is CASSSYILSTGELFF.

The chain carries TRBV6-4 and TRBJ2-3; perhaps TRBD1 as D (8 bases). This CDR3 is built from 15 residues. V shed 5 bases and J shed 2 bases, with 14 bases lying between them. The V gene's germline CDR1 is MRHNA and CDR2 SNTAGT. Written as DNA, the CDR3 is TGTGCCAGCAGTCCCACAGGGGGGGTCACAGATACGCAGTATTTT. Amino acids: CASSPTGGVTDTQYF.

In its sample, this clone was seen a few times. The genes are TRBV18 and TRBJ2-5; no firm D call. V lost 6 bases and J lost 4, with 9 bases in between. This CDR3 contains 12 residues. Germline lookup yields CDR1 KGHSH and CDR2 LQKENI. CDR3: CASSLLRETQYF. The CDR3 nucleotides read TGTGCCAGCTCCCTCCTTAGAGAGACCCAGTACTTC.

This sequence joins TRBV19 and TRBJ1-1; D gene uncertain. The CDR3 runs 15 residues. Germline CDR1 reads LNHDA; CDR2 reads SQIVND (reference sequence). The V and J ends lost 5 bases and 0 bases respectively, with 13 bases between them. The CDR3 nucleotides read TGTGCCAGTAGTTCCAGTAACCTTATGAACACTGAAGCTTTCTTT. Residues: CASSSSNLMNTEAFF.

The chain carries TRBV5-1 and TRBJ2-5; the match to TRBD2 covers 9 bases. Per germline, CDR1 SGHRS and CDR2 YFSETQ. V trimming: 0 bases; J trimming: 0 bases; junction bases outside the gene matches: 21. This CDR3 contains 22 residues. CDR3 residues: CASSLAPTRLAAPWAYQETQYF. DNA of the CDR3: TGCGCCAGCAGCTTGGCTCCCACCCGACTAGCGGCACCCTGGGCGTACCAAGAGACCCAGTACTTC. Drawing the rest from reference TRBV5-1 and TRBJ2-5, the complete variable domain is KAGVTQTPRYLIKTRGQQVTLSCSPISGHRSVSWYQQTPGQGLQFLFEYFSETQRNKGNFPGRFSGRQFSNSRSEMNVSTLELGDSALYLCASSLAPTRLAAPWAYQETQYFGPGTRLLVL.

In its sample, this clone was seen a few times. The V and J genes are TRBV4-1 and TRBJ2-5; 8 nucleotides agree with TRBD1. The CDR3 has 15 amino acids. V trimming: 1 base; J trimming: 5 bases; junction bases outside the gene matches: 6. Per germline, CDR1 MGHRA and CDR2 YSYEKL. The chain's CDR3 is CASSQADRELETQYF. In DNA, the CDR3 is TGCGCCAGCAGCCAAGCGGACAGGGAGTTGGAGACCCAGTACTTC.

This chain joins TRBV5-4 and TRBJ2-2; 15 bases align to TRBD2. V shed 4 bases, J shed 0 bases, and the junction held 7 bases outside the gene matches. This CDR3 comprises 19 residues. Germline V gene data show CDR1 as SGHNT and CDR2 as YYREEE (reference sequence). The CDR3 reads CASSLRGLAGGPNTGELFF. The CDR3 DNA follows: TGTGCCAGCAGCCTAAGGGGACTAGCGGGGGGCCCGAACACCGGGGAGCTGTTTTTT.

The CDR3 protein is CASSRGASTDTQYF. For the CDR3, the DNA is TGCGCCAGCAGCCGGGGGGCAAGCACAGATACGCAGTATTTT. The rearrangement uses TRBV5-1 and TRBJ2-3, with D perhaps matching TRBD2 (7 bases). The germline V gene has CDR1 SGHRS and CDR2 YFSETQ. The CDR3 totals 14 residues. Trimming shortened V by 4 bases and J by 0 bases, and 9 bases separated the two germline ends.

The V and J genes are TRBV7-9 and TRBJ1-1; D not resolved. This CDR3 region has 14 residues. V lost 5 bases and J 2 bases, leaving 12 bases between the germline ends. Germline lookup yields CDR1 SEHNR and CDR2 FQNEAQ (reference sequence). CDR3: CASSPDWYNTEAFF. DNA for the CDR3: TGTGCCAGCAGCCCAGACTGGTATAACACTGAAGCTTTCTTT.

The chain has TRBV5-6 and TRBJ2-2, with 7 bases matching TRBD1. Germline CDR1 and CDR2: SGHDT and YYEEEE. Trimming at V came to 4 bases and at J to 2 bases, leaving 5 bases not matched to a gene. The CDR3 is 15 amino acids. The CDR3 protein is CASSMTGFNTGELFF. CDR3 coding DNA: TGTGCCAGCAGCATGACAGGGTTCAACACCGGGGAGCTGTTTTTT.

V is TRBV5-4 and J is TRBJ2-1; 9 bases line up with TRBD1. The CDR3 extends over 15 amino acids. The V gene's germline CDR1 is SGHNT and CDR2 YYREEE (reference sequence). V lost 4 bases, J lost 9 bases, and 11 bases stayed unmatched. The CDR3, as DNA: TGTGCCAGCAGCAAGCCGGGACAGGGTTATATTGAGCAGTTCTTC. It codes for CASSKPGQGYIEQFF.

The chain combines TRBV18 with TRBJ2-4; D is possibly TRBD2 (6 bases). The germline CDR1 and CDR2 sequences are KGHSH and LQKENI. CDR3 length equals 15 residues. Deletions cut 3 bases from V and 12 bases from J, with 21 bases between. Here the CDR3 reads CASSPPGTGEQDQYF. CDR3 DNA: TGTGCCAGCTCACCCCCGGGGACTGGGGAACAAGATCAGTACTTC.

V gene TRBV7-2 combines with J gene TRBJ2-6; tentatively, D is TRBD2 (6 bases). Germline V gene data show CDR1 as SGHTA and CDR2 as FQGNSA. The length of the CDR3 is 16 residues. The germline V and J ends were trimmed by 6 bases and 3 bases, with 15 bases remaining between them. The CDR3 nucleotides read TGTGCCAGCAGTTTGTCCGGGGGAAGTGGGGCCAACGTCCTGACTTTC. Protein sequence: CASSLSGGSGANVLTF.

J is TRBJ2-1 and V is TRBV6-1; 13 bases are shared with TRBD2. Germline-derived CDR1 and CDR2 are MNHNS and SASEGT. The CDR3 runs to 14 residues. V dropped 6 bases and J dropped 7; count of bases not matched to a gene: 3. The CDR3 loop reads CASRGTSGANEQFF. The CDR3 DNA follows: TGTGCCAGCAGGGGGACTAGCGGGGCAAATGAGCAGTTCTTC.

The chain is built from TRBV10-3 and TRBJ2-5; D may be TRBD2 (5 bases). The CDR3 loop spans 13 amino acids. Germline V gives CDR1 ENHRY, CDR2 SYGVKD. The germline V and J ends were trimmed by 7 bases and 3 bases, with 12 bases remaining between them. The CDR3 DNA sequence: TGTGCCATCACTAATGACGGGGAAGAGACCCAGTACTTC. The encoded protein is CAITNDGEETQYF.

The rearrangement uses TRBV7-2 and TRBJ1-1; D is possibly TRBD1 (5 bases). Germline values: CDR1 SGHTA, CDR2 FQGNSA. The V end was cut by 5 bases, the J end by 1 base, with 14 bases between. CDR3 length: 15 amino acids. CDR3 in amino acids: CASSHGQGGNTEAFF. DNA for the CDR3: TGTGCCAGCAGCCATGGGCAGGGTGGGAACACTGAAGCTTTCTTT.

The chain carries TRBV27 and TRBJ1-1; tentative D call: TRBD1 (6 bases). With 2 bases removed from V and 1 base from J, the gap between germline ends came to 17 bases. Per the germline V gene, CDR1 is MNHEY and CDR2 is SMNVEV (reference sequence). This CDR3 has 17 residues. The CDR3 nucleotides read TGTGCCAGCAGTTTAAGCACCCGGGGGGCATGGAACACTGAAGCTTTCTTT. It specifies CASSLSTRGAWNTEAFF.

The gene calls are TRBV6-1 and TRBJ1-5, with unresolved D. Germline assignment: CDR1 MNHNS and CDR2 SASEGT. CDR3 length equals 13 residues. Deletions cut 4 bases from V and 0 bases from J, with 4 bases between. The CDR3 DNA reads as TGTGCCAGCAGTGCCTCTAGCAATCAGCCCCAGCATTTT. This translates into CASSASSNQPQHF.

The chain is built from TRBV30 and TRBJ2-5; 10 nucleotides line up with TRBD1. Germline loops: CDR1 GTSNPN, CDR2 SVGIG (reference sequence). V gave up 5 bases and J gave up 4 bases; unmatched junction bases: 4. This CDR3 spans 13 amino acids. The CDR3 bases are TGTGCCTGGGGACAGGGGGTACGAGAGACCCAGTACTTC. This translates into CAWGQGVRETQYF.

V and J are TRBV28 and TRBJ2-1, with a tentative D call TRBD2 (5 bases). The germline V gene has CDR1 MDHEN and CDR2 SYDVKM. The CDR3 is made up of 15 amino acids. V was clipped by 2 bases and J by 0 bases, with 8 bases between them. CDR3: CASSLTGYSYNEQFF. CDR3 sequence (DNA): TGTGCCAGCAGTTTAACGGGATACTCCTACAATGAGCAGTTCTTC.

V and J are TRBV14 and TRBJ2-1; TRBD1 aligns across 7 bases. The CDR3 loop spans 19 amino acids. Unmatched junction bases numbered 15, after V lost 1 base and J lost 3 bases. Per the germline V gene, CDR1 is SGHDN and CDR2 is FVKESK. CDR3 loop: CASSQGYWWDSGRYNEQFF. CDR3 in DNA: TGTGCCAGCAGCCAAGGCTACTGGTGGGACAGCGGCCGCTACAATGAGCAGTTCTTC. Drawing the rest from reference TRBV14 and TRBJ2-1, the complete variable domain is EAGVTQFPSHSVIEKGQTVTLRCDPISGHDNLYWYRRVMGKEIKFLLHFVKESKQDESGMPNNRFLAERTGGTYSTLKVQPAELEDSGVYFCASSQGYWWDSGRYNEQFFGPGTRLTVL.

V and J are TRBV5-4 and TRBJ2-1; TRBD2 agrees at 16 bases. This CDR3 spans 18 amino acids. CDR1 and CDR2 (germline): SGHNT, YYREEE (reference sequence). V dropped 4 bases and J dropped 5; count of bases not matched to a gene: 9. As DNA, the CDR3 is TGTGCCAGCAGCCCCGGGACTAGCGGGGGGGCCTACGACAATGAGCAGTTCTTC. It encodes CASSPGTSGGAYDNEQFF.

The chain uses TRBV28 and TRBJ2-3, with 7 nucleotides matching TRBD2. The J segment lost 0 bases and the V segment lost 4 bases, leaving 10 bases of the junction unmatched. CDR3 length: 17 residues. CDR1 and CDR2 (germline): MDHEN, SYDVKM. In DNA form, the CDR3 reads TGTGCCAGCAGTTCCCCCGGGGGAGGGTCTAGCACAGATACGCAGTATTTT. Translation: CASSSPGGGSSTDTQYF.